This section outlines one T cell receptor (beta chain) sequence together with its context. The data were taken from a study of blood T cell repertoires in COVID-19. Study-level background: The United States, Italy and Spain were the sources of the acute and convalescent COVID-19 samples. Sources were T cells, B-cell-depleted T cells, or PBMCs; the material itself was cDNA or gDNA.

The Seattle patients joined while their infection was active and were tracked longitudinally afterward. Per the germline V gene, CDR1 is MDHEN and CDR2 is SYDVKM. The CDR3 is 14 amino acids. The V segment lost 7 bases and the J segment 6 bases; nucleotides outside the gene matches: 10. Authors' analysis steps: The authors estimated nucleated cell counts from reference gene primer amplification. Assay used: immunoSEQ multiplex PCR; TCRdb lists only in-frame clones, some missing. That table gives V, J and clone size, and the DNA gave D and trimming. The sample lists about 240,000 clones, more than 85% occurring once.

The V call is TRBV28, the J call TRBJ2-7; 9 bases are a match to TRBD2. Material: peripheral blood. The TCR originated in a woman between 50 and 59 years old with COVID-19, enrolled during active disease. CDR3 DNA sequence: TGTGCCAGCACCCCTTCAACTAGCGGGTTCGAGCAGTACTTC. Amino acid sequence: CASTPSTSGFEQYF.